This T cell receptor beta chain was recovered during a study of T-cell reconstitution after alpha-beta-depleted transplantation in children. Study-level points and caveats: Surviving recipient T cells and intrathymic progenitors accounted for some patients' high TCRbeta diversity at day 60. By about two months after transplant, alpha-beta T cells reportedly arose from several hundred graft clones that had expanded. A year post-transplant, T-cell counts and diversity derived mostly from newly produced T cells.

Regarding this clonotype: The antigen is not known.

Preparing the TCRbeta library involved the use of unique molecular identifiers. TCRdb re-called the PCR reads with MiXCR, one entry per CDR3 protein. Among hundreds of thousands of distinct CDR3 sequences, roughly 24% were seen once, and the ten largest hold approximately 14%. This clonotype was obtained from a boy in the first two years of life who had a stem cell transplant for acute myeloid leukemia, so the T cells may come from the graft donor. The sample here was PBMCs, mostly from graft donor cells, taken 360 days after TCRalphabeta/CD19-depleted stem cell transplant.

The DNA for the CDR3 is TGTGCCAGCAGCTCCCCGGGACTAGCGGGGGATAATGAGCAGTTCTTC. Protein sequence: CASSSPGLAGDNEQFF. The V and J genes are TRBV7-2 and TRBJ2-1, with 14 bases lining up with TRBD2. The V segment lost 4 bases and the J segment 7 bases; nucleotides outside the gene matches: 6. Germline CDR1 SGHTA, CDR2 FQGNSA. The CDR3 extends over 16 amino acids.